Listed below are T cell receptor beta chains from one sample, sequenced in a study of blood T cell repertoires in COVID-19. The protocol was immunoSEQ multiplex PCR, while the TCRdb copy is restricted to in-frame clones and leaves out a portion. Of approximately 150,000 clones in the sample, around 83% were seen once. The material sequenced was peripheral blood. These receptors were obtained from a man aged 25-45 years with COVID-19, enrolled during active disease. The conserved cysteine and the conserved F or W are not part of the CDR3 here. Each record gives: V gene, J gene, CDR3 protein.

V gene: TRBV5-4; J gene: TRBJ1-2; CDR3 protein: ASSSIGLREDYGYT
V gene: TRBV6-5; J gene: TRBJ2-7; CDR3 protein: ASSRDRAGYEQY
V gene: TRBV28; J gene: TRBJ2-5; CDR3 protein: ASTVGGALEETQY
V gene: TRBV27; J gene: TRBJ1-1; CDR3 protein: ASSLTGNTEAF
V gene: TRBV7-9; J gene: TRBJ2-7; CDR3 protein: ASSSPRRERYEQY
V gene: TRBV6-2/TRBV6-3; J gene: TRBJ1-1; CDR3 protein: ASSYTPFEVRGNEAF
V gene: TRBV24-1; J gene: TRBJ1-2; CDR3 protein: ATSDVDGYT
V gene: TRBV5-1; J gene: TRBJ2-3; CDR3 protein: ASSLDGQLVSTDTQY
V gene: TRBV4-3; J gene: TRBJ1-6; CDR3 protein: ASSQDPGQGYSPLH
V gene: TRBV5-6; J gene: TRBJ2-2; CDR3 protein: ASSSPLAGGPRYAGELF
V gene: TRBV19; J gene: TRBJ2-3; CDR3 protein: ASRRGASGHPGDTQY
V gene: TRBV28; J gene: TRBJ1-6; CDR3 protein: ASVKDRVGSPLH
V gene: TRBV2; J gene: TRBJ1-1; CDR3 protein: ASSERRGNTEAF
V gene: TRBV4-1; J gene: TRBJ1-2; CDR3 protein: ASSQDSGYGYT
V gene: TRBV7-7; J gene: TRBJ2-7; CDR3 protein: ASSSGTTNSYEQY
V gene: TRBV24-1; J gene: TRBJ1-5; CDR3 protein: ATQGGFNQPQH
V gene: TRBV11-2; J gene: TRBJ2-1; CDR3 protein: ASSPGGIVSYNEQF
V gene: TRBV10-1; J gene: TRBJ1-1; CDR3 protein: ASSHTGTEAF
V gene: TRBV9; J gene: TRBJ1-4; CDR3 protein: ASSVDRGMGEKLF
V gene: TRBV28; J gene: TRBJ2-7; CDR3 protein: ASSPPGTSGSLSSYEQY
V gene: TRBV9; J gene: TRBJ2-3; CDR3 protein: ASSVALGLATDTQY
V gene: TRBV10-3; J gene: TRBJ2-1; CDR3 protein: AISPGQGINEQF
V gene: TRBV29-1; J gene: TRBJ2-3; CDR3 protein: SVGRGSSTDTQY
V gene: TRBV5-6; J gene: TRBJ2-1; CDR3 protein: ASSLASGRIYNEQF
V gene: TRBV30; J gene: TRBJ2-3; CDR3 protein: AWASGISSDTQY
V gene: TRBV6-6; J gene: TRBJ1-4; CDR3 protein: ASSPEGTVNGRKLF
V gene: TRBV24-1; J gene: TRBJ2-1; CDR3 protein: ATSDQGAPHNEQF
V gene: TRBV7-2; J gene: TRBJ1-6; CDR3 protein: ASSSDRVASPLH
V gene: TRBV9; J gene: TRBJ2-1; CDR3 protein: ASSASTRGNEQF
V gene: TRBV27; J gene: TRBJ2-1; CDR3 protein: ASRTGATNYNEQF
V gene: TRBV7-7; J gene: TRBJ1-6; CDR3 protein: ASIEGQGAHSPLH
V gene: TRBV7-9; J gene: TRBJ1-4; CDR3 protein: ASSPGTGGAGRTNEKLF
V gene: TRBV11-2; J gene: TRBJ2-7; CDR3 protein: ASSSQTGTYEQY
V gene: TRBV19; J gene: TRBJ2-3; CDR3 protein: ASSRGGGRSTDTQY
V gene: TRBV7-9; J gene: TRBJ1-2; CDR3 protein: ASSSTGEPGYT
V gene: TRBV20-1; J gene: TRBJ1-2; CDR3 protein: SASVLPGGNYGYT